Reported below is one TCR beta chain. As yet, its antigen is unknown. The PCR made use of 60 Vbeta and 13 Jbeta primers. Method: immunoSEQ multiplex PCR; TCRdb's copy keeps in-frame clones and lacks some. The sample consists of about 140,000 clones, roughly four fifths of them appearing once. The data derive from a study of cytomegalovirus exposure and HLA in healthy donors. Findings and limits, study-wide: A later analysis found common viral pathogens apparently linked to several of the most significant clusters.

The sample taken for sequencing was PBMCs. The receptor was derived from a female donor in good health and CMV-seronegative.

The CDR3 DNA reads as TGCAGCGTTGACCCGGACAGGGCCTATGGCTACACCTTC. Its protein is CSVDPDRAYGYTF. The chain carries TRBV29-1 and TRBJ1-2, with TRBD1 matching over 8 bases. The CDR3 covers 13 residues. CDR1 and CDR2 (germline): SQVTM, ANQGSEA. J lost 4 bases, V lost 3 bases, and 4 bases had no gene match. Variable domain in full (rest from reference TRBV29-1 and TRBJ1-2): SAVISQKPSRDICQRGTSLTIQCQVDSQVTMMFWYRQQPGQSLTLIATANQGSEATYESGFVIDKFPISRPNLTFSTLTVSNMSPEDSSIYLCSVDPDRAYGYTFGSGTRLTVV.